This T cell receptor beta chain is drawn from a study of blood T cell repertoires in COVID-19. Overall study context: Researchers got acute and convalescent COVID-19 samples from the United States, Italy and Spain. From T cells, B-cell-depleted T cells, or PBMCs came the material, which was cDNA or gDNA.

The ends lost 5 bases at V and 0 bases at J; junction bases unmatched: 5. Per the germline V gene, CDR1 is MDHEN and CDR2 is SYDVKM. The CDR3 is made up of 15 amino acids. Assay used: immunoSEQ multiplex PCR; TCRdb lists only in-frame clones, some missing. The sample holds around 97,000 clones, about 91% seen once. V gene TRBV28 combines with J gene TRBJ2-3, with TRBD2 matching 7 bases. What was sequenced was peripheral blood. The clonotype comes from a human donor in a cohort sampled during active COVID-19. CDR3 amino acids: CASSRLAASTDTQYF. CDR3 DNA sequence: TGTGCCAGCAGTCGGCTAGCGGCTAGCACAGATACGCAGTATTTT.